The 24 T cell receptor beta chains in this list originate from one sample, sequenced in a study of human T cells and chemical hapten exposure. Stated time point: pre-sensitization, week 0. The treatment here: therapeutic diphenylcyclopropenone sensitization with weekly scalp DPC. MiXCR was run by TCRdb on the RACE reads, yielding one entry per CDR3 protein. The sample consists of approximately 90,000 distinct CDR3 sequences, around 7.9% of them appearing once. The material sequenced was whole blood, taken in connection with sensitization to the hapten diphenylcyclopropenone (DPC). These receptors all come from a man in his forties or fifties with alopecia areata. Some clones in this sample may be carry-over from other donors' samples.

The genes are TRBV9 and TRBJ2-5; D not resolved. V was pared by 4 bases and J by 1 base, with 17 bases between. The CDR3 spans 16 residues. Germline V gene lookup returns CDR1 SGDLS and CDR2 YYNGEE. This chain's CDR3 is CASSSPQIPFQETQYF. CDR3 DNA: TGTGCCAGCAGCTCCCCGCAGATTCCGTTCCAAGAGACCCAGTACTTC.

This clonotype showed up many times. This sequence joins TRBV24-1 and TRBJ2-3, with TRBD2 identical over 7 bases. This CDR3 comprises 13 residues. V shed 1 base, J shed 10 bases, and the junction held 4 bases outside the gene matches. The germline V gene encodes CDR1 KGHDR and CDR2 SFDVKD. CDR3 sequence (DNA): TGTGCCACCAGTGATTTCGGGGGAGGGCCGCAGTATTTT. Its protein is CATSDFGGGPQYF.

The chain joins TRBV7-2 to TRBJ2-7; a possible D gene is TRBD2 (5 bases). V lost 5 bases and J lost 4, with 9 bases in between. Germline CDR1 and CDR2: SGHTA and FQGNSA. The CDR3 length is 12 residues. The DNA for the CDR3 is TGTGCCAGCAGCCCCGGAGGATACGAGCAGTACTTC. It translates to CASSPGGYEQYF.

This clonotype was observed a handful of times. The chain employs TRBV5-4 and TRBJ2-2, with TRBD1 matching over 7 bases. Germline V gene data show CDR1 as SGHNT and CDR2 as YYREEE (reference sequence). V lost 2 bases and J lost 5; bases outside the gene matches: 6. The CDR3 is made up of 15 amino acids. CDR3 sequence (DNA): TGTGCCAGCAGCTTACATTACAGGGGAACCGGGGAGCTGTTTTTT. It encodes CASSLHYRGTGELFF.

This clonotype occurred a few times. V gene TRBV5-6 combines with J gene TRBJ1-5; TRBD1 might be the D (6 bases). From germline, CDR1 is SGHDT and CDR2 YYEEEE. V lost 4 bases to trimming and J lost 2 bases, with 10 bases between them. The CDR3 has 14 amino acids. CDR3 sequence reads: CASSEGGRNQPQHF. CDR3 nucleotide sequence: TGTGCCAGCAGCGAAGGGGGACGCAATCAGCCCCAGCATTTT.

This clonotype came up a few times. This sequence joins TRBV5-1 and TRBJ2-3, with TRBD2 identical over 8 bases. This CDR3 contains 15 residues. Germline-derived CDR1 and CDR2 are SGHRS and YFSETQ. V dropped 2 bases and J dropped 3; count of bases not matched to a gene: 5. Here the CDR3 DNA reads TGCGCCAGCAGCTTAGCGGGAGTTTTTACAGATACGCAGTATTTT. This sequence encodes CASSLAGVFTDTQYF.

This clonotype was seen more than once but under ten times. The chain uses TRBV21-1 and TRBJ2-1; TRBD1 is the table's D call, not checked against the DNA. TRBV21-1 is a recognized pseudogene. This CDR3 spans 13 amino acids. CDR3 sequence reads: CASPPGTYNEQFF. The CDR3 nucleotides are TGTGCCAGCCCGCCCGGGACCTACAATGAGCAGTTCTTC.

The chain joins TRBV21-1 to TRBJ2-7; the D call of TRBD2 is as the table states it, not checked on the DNA. TRBV21-1 is termed a pseudogene. The CDR3 length is 16 residues. This chain's CDR3 is CARRPIRLFREGEQYV. The CDR3 region has the DNA TGTGCCAGGCGACCCATAAGGCTTTTTAGGGAGGGCGAGCAGTACGTC.

This clonotype has a count of ten or more. This chain links TRBV7-2 with TRBJ2-3; 11 bases match TRBD2. Germline CDR1 SGHTA, CDR2 FQGNSA. The CDR3 consists of 15 residues. Trimming removed 3 bases from V and 7 bases from J; junction bases left unmatched: 6. CDR3 region: CASSLGGTSGNTQYF. Here the CDR3 DNA reads TGTGCCAGCAGCTTGGGAGGGACTAGCGGAAATACGCAGTATTTT.

The sample holds many counts of this clonotype. V and J are TRBV20-1 and TRBJ2-7, with a weak D call TRBD1 (6 bases). There are 12 residues in the CDR3. Per the germline V gene, CDR1 is DFQATT and CDR2 is SNEGSKA (reference sequence). Trimming took 5 bases from V and 6 from J, leaving 14 bases between them. CDR3 residues: CSAEGDRTEQYF. CDR3 DNA: TGCAGTGCTGAGGGGGACCGCACCGAGCAGTACTTC.

This clonotype was seen only a few times. V gene TRBV12-3 or TRBV12-4 combines with J gene TRBJ2-1; no firm D call. This CDR3 region has 12 residues. V was shortened by 5 bases and J by 9 bases, with 11 bases between the two germline ends. The CDR3 is CASSPGVGEQFF. CDR3 sequence (DNA): TGTGCCAGCAGTCCTGGGGTTGGTGAGCAGTTCTTC.

V and J are TRBV9 and TRBJ2-3, with 8 bases identical to TRBD1. Germline V gives CDR1 SGDLS, CDR2 YYNGEE. CDR3 length: 16 residues. With 4 bases clipped from V and 1 base from J, the junction kept 8 bases outside the gene matches. The CDR3 coding sequence is TGTGCCAGCAGCCCCGGACAGGGATGGGGCACAGATACGCAGTATTTT. Translated: CASSPGQGWGTDTQYF.

The rearrangement links TRBV6-6 to TRBJ1-5; D unresolved. Per germline, CDR1 MNHNY and CDR2 SVGAGI (reference sequence). Trimming took 3 bases from V and 0 from J, leaving 18 bases between them. The CDR3 covers 18 residues. DNA of the CDR3: TGTGCCAGCAGTTATGGCTCGCCGCGGGAAATTAGCAATCAGCCCCAGCATTTT. It yields the protein CASSYGSPREISNQPQHF.

This clonotype has a handful of counts. The rearrangement joins TRBV7-2 to TRBJ2-4; TRBD2 aligns across 7 bases. The CDR3 length is 13 residues. V shed 7 bases, J shed 15 bases, and the junction held 15 bases outside the gene matches. CDR1 SGHTA and CDR2 FQGNSA come from the germline V gene. The CDR3 protein is CASTQYYGGSWYF. In DNA, the CDR3 is TGTGCCAGCACCCAATATTACGGGGGGTCGTGGTACTTC.

This clonotype was recorded a few times. The chain links TRBV29-1 to TRBJ1-1; 8 nucleotides match TRBD1. Per germline, CDR1 SQVTM and CDR2 ANQGSEA. V lost 6 bases and J lost 5; bases outside the gene matches: 5. The CDR3 extends over 12 amino acids. The CDR3 is CSVQGGGTEAFF. As DNA, the CDR3 is TGCAGCGTACAGGGGGGGGGGACTGAAGCTTTCTTT.

This clonotype was seen a handful of times. CDR3 loop: CASSSLRGMGTDTQYF. Written as DNA, the CDR3 is TGTGCCAGCAGTTCCCTGCGGGGTATGGGGACAGATACGCAGTATTTT. This chain links TRBV12-3 or TRBV12-4 with TRBJ2-3; D may be TRBD2 (6 bases). Trimming pared 4 bases from V and 3 bases from J, leaving 17 bases between. The CDR3 length is 16 residues.

The chain uses TRBV11-3 and TRBJ2-3; D remains ambiguous. This CDR3 is built from 13 residues. Trimming shortened V by 5 bases and J by 4 bases, and 10 bases separated the two germline ends. Germline CDR1 and CDR2: SGHNT and YENEEA. The CDR3 coding sequence is TGTGCCAGCAGCGGGATCGCGGCAGATACGCAGTATTTT. This encodes CASSGIAADTQYF.

This clonotype was counted a few times. This rearrangement joins TRBV12-3 or TRBV12-4 to TRBJ2-7; 8 bases line up with TRBD2. V was clipped by 4 bases and J by 4 bases; unmatched bases: 9. The CDR3 spans 15 residues. CDR3: CASSSGLGGHYEQYF. The CDR3 nucleotides are TGTGCCAGCAGTTCGGGACTAGGGGGTCATTACGAGCAGTACTTC.

J is TRBJ2-3 and V is TRBV4-1; D is unclear. V was pared by 1 base and J by 2 bases, with 10 bases between. The CDR3 spans 15 residues. Germline assignment: CDR1 MGHRA and CDR2 YSYEKL. In nucleotides, the CDR3 is TGCGCCAGCAGCCAAGGGCTAGTCGACACAGATACGCAGTATTTT. Translation: CASSQGLVDTDTQYF.

The chain carries TRBV28 and TRBJ1-2; D not resolved. Germline assignment: CDR1 MDHEN and CDR2 SYDVKM. V lost 4 bases, J lost 0 bases, and 9 bases lay in between. The CDR3 has 14 amino acids. Written as DNA, the CDR3 is TGTGCCAGCAGTTCCGGAGGAGCTAACTATGGCTACACCTTC. Protein sequence: CASSSGGANYGYTF.

This clonotype came up a few times. The chain employs TRBV6-2 or TRBV6-3 and TRBJ2-7; no reliable D call. Germline V gives CDR1 MNHEY, CDR2 SVGEGT. The CDR3 runs 14 residues. The V gene lost 7 bases and the J gene lost 1 base, with 14 bases spanning the gap. The chain's CDR3 is CASTPRWSSYEQYV. DNA for the CDR3: TGTGCCAGCACCCCTCGCTGGAGTTCCTACGAGCAGTACGTC.

This clonotype was observed at least ten times. The V call is TRBV29-1, the J call TRBJ1-3, with D perhaps TRBD1 (5 bases). This CDR3 is built from 13 residues. V shed 3 bases and J shed 3 bases, with 9 bases lying between them. Germline V gene data show CDR1 as SQVTM and CDR2 as ANQGSEA. CDR3 amino acids: CSVEGTVGNTIYF. CDR3 coding DNA: TGCAGCGTTGAGGGGACGGTTGGAAACACCATATATTTT.

The sample holds a few counts of this clonotype. The genes are TRBV4-3 and TRBJ2-7; 7 bases are shared with TRBD1. Germline CDR1 LGHNA, CDR2 YSLEER. Trimming removed 3 bases from V and 0 bases from J; junction bases left unmatched: 20. The CDR3 runs to 20 residues. CDR3 nucleotides: TGCGCCAGCAGCCAGCTGGACCGGGACAGCTTCCCAAAAAGCTCCTACGAGCAGTACGTC. As protein: CASSQLDRDSFPKSSYEQYV.

The chain carries TRBV6-2 or TRBV6-3 and TRBJ2-7, with TRBD1 as a possible D gene (7 bases). The V end was cut by 9 bases, the J end by 2 bases, with 17 bases between. Germline V gene data show CDR1 as MNHEY and CDR2 as SVGEGT. The CDR3 runs 14 residues. CDR3 bases: TGTGCCAGTACTTACAGGGGAGGCCCCTACGAGCAGTACGTC. Its translation: CASTYRGGPYEQYV.